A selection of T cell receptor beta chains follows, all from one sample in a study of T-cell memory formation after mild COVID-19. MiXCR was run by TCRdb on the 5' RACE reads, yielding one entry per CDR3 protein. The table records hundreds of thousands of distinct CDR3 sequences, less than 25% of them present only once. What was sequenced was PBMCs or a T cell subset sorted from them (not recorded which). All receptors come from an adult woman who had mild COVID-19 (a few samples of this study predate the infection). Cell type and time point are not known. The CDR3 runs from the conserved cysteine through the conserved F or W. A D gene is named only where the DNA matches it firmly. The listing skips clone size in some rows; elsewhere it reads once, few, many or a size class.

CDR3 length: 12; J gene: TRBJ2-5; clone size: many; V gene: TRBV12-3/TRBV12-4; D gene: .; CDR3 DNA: TGTGCCAGCGGGTATGCGGTAAACACCCAGTACTTC; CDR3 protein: CASGYAVNTQYF
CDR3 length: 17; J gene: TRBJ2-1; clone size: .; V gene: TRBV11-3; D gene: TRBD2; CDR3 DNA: TGTGCCAGCAGTCGTTGGTCCGGGACTAGCGACTACAATGAGCAGTTCTTC; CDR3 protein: CASSRWSGTSDYNEQFF
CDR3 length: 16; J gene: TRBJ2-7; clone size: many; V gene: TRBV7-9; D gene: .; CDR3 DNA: TGTGCCAGCAGCGCCCGGGATGGGGGGAGGTTCTACGAGCAGTACTTC; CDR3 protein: CASSARDGGRFYEQYF
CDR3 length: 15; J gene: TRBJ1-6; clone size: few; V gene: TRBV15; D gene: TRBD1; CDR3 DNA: TGTGCCACCAGCAGAGAGGGACAGGGTAATTCACCCCTCCACTTT; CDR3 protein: CATSREGQGNSPLHF
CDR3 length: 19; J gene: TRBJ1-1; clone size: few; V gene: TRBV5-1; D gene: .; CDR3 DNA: TGCGCCAGCAGCTTGGTGGGGGCGCATACGGAGAATGTGGGCACTGAAGCTTTCTTT; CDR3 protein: CASSLVGAHTENVGTEAFF
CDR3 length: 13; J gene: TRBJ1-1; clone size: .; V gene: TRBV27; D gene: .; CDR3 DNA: TGTGCCAGCAGTTTAGGATTCAGCACTGAAGCTTTCTTT; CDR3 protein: CASSLGFSTEAFF
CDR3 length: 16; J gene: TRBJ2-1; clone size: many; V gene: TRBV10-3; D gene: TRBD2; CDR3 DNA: TGTGCCATCAGTGTGGGGCTAGCGGGAGATAGGAATGAGCAGTTCTTC; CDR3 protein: CAISVGLAGDRNEQFF
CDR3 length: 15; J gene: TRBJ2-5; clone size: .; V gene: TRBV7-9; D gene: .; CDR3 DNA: TGTGCCAGCGGGTCCCCAGGGCCTGACCAAGAGACCCAGTACTTC; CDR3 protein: CASGSPGPDQETQYF
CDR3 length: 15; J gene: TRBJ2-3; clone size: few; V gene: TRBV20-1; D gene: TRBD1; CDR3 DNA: TGCAGTGCTAGAGAGTACAGGGGGCGTGCAGATACGCAGTATTTT; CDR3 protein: CSAREYRGRADTQYF
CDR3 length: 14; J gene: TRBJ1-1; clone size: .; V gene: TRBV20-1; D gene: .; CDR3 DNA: TGCAGTGCTAGAGGGTGGGGAGAGGGTACTGAAGCTTTCTTT; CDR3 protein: CSARGWGEGTEAFF
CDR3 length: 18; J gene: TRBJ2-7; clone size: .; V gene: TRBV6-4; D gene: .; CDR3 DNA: TGTGCCAGCAGTGACTCGACGATGAAAGCCGACCACTCCTACGAGCAGTACTTC; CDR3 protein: CASSDSTMKADHSYEQYF
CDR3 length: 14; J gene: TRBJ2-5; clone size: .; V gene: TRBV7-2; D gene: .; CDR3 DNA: TGTGCCAGCAGCTTACAGAGTGGCCTAGAGACCCAGTACTTC; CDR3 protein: CASSLQSGLETQYF
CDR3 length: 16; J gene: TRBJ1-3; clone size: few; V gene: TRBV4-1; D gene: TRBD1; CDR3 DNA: TGCGCCAGCAGCTTTACAGGGGTGAACTCTGGAAACACCATATATTTT; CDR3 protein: CASSFTGVNSGNTIYF
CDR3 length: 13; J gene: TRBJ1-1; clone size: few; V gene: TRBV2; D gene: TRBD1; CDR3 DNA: TGTGCCAACCAAGGGGGCGAGGACACTGAAGCTTTCTTT; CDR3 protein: CANQGGEDTEAFF
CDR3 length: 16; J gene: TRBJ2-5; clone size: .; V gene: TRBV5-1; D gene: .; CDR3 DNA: TGCGCCAGCAGCTTGGGGGGACCCACCCCACAAGAGACCCAGTACTTC; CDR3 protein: CASSLGGPTPQETQYF
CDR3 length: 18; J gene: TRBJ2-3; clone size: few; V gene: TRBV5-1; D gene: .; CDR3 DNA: TGCGCCAGCAGCTTCAGGGGACTGACGACTAGCAGCACAGATACGCAGTATTTT; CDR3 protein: CASSFRGLTTSSTDTQYF
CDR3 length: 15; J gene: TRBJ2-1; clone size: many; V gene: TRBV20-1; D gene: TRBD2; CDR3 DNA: TGCAGTGCCCCCAAGCGGGGTAGCTCCTACAATGAGCAGTTCTTC; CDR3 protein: CSAPKRGSSYNEQFF
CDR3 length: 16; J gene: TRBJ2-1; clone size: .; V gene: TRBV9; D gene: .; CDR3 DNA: TGTGCCAGCAGCGTAATCAGCAGCAGCTCCTACAATGAGCAGTTCTTC; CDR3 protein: CASSVISSSSYNEQFF
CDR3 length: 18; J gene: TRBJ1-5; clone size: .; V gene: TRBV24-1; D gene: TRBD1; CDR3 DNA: TGTGCCACCAGTGATTCGATGGGACAGAGTTATAGCAATCAGCCCCAGCATTTT; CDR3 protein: CATSDSMGQSYSNQPQHF
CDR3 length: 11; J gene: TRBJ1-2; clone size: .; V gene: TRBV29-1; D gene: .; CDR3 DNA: TGCAGCGTCCTAACATTAGATGGCTACACCTTC; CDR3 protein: CSVLTLDGYTF
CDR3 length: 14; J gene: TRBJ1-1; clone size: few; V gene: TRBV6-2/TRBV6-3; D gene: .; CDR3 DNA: TGTGCCAGCAGTTACTCACCCGAGGGGGGAGAAGCTTTCTTT; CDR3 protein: CASSYSPEGGEAFF
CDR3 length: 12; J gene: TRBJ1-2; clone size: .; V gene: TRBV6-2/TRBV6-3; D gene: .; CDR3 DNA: TGTGCCAGCAGCCACGCGGGGGCCGGCTACACCTTC; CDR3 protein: CASSHAGAGYTF
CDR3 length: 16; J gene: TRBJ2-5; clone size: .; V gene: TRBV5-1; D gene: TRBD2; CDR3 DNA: TGCGCCAGCAGCACAGGGACTAGCGGGTTACAAGAGACCCAGTACTTC; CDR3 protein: CASSTGTSGLQETQYF
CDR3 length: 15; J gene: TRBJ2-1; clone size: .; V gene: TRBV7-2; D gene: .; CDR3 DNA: TGTGCCAGCGGCCCAGGGGGGAGAAACTACAATGAGCAGTTCTTC; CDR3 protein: CASGPGGRNYNEQFF
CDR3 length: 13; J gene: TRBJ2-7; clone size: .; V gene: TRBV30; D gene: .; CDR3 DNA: TGTGCCTGGAGTGTCAGGAGCGGGTACGAGCAGTACTTC; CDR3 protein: CAWSVRSGYEQYF
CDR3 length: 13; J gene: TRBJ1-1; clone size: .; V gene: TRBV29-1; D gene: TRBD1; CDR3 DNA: TGCAGCGTTAACCGGGACAGAAACACTGAAGCTTTCTTT; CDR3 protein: CSVNRDRNTEAFF
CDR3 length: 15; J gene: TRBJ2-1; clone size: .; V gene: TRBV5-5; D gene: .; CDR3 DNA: TGTGCCAGCAGCTCCCTCAGCGGAGGCGTCGCAGAGCAGTTCTTC; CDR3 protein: CASSSLSGGVAEQFF
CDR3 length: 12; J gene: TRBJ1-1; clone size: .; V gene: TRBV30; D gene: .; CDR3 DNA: TGTGCCTGGAGGCTCGTAAACACTGAAGCTTTCTTT; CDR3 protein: CAWRLVNTEAFF
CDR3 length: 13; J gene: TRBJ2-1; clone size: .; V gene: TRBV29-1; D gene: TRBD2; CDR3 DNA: TGCAGCGTTCGAAAAGCGGGGGGCGGCAGGCTCTTCTTC; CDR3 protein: CSVRKAGGGRLFF
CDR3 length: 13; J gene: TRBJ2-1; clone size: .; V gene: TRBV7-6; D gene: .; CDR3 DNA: TGTGCCAGCAGCTTAGAAGGGTCTAGCTCGCAGTTCTTC; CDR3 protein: CASSLEGSSSQFF
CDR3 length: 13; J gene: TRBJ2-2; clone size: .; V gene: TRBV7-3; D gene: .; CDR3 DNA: TGTGCCAGCAGCTCTAAAGAGGCCGGGGAGCTGTTTTTT; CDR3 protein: CASSSKEAGELFF